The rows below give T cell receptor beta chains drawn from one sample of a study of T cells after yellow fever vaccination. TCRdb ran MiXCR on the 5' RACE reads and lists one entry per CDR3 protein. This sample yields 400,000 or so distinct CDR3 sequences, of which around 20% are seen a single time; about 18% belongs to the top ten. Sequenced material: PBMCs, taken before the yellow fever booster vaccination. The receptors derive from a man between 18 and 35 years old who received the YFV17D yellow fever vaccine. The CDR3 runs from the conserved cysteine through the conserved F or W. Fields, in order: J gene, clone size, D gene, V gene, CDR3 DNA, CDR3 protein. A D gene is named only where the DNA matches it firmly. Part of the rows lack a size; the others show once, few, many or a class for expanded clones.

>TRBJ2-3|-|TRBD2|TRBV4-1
TGCGCCAGCAGCCAAGATCGGACTAGCGCCGATACGCAGTATTTT
CASSQDRTSADTQYF
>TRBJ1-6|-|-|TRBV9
TGTGCCAGCAAGGGGGGGGATTCACCCCTCCACTTT
CASKGGDSPLHF
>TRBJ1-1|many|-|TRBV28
TGTGCCAGCAGAGAAATGAACACTGAAGCTTTCTTT
CASREMNTEAFF
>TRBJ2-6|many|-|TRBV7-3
TGTGCCAGCAGCTCAAGCGTATCTGGGGCCAACGTCCTGACTTTC
CASSSSVSGANVLTF
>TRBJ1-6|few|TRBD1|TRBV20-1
TGCAGTGCTAGAGATGCGAGACAGGGTCGATCACCCCTCCACTTT
CSARDARQGRSPLHF
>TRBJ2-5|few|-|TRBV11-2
TGTGCCAGCAGCCAGCGGGTCAGGGAAGAGACCCAGTACTTC
CASSQRVREETQYF
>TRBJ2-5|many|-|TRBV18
TGTGCCAGCTCACTCAAGGGTGCATCGGAGACCCAGTACTTC
CASSLKGASETQYF
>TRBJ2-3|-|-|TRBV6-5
TGTGCCAGCAGTGTGGGGGCGGGGGTAGATACGCAGTATTTT
CASSVGAGVDTQYF
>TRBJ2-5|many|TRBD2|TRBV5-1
TGCGCCAGCAGCTTGCTAGCGGAACAAGAGACCCAGTACTTC
CASSLLAEQETQYF
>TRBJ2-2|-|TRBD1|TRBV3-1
TGTGCCAGCAGCCGTCGTCCGGACAGGGTCCCCACCGGGGAGCTGTTTTTT
CASSRRPDRVPTGELFF
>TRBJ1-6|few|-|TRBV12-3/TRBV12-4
TGTGCCAGCGGGGACACCGAGTATCCACCCCTCCACTTT
CASGDTEYPPLHF
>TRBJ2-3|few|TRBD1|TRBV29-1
TGCAGCGTTGTACCCCGGGACAGGGAGGAAGATACGCAGTATTTT
CSVVPRDREEDTQYF
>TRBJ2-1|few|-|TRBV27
TGTGCCAGCAGCCACACGGTTGACAATGAGCAGTTCTTC
CASSHTVDNEQFF
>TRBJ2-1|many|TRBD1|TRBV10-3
TGTGCCAGAACGGACAGGGCCCGGACTGAGCAGTTCTTC
CARTDRARTEQFF
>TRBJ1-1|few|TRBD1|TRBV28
TGTGCCAGCAGAATAATCCTCGCAGGGGGGTTAACTGAAGCTTTCTTT
CASRIILAGGLTEAFF
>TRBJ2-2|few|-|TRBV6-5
TGTGCCAGCAGTGAAAGCGCAACCGGGGAGCTGTTTTTT
CASSESATGELFF
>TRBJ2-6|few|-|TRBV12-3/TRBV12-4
TGTGCCAGTAGGGCCTCTGGGGCCAACGTCCTGACTTTC
CASRASGANVLTF
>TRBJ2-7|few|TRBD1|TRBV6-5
TGTGCCAGCAGGTTGGACAGGGTTACCTACGAGCAGTACTTC
CASRLDRVTYEQYF
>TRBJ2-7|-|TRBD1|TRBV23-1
TGCGCCAGCAGCAGCGAGGGGGCAGGGTGGGAGCAGTACTTC
CASSSEGAGWEQYF
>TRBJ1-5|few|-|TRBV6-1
TGTGCCAGCAGTGAAGGAGGGTATAGCAATCAGCCCCAGCATTTT
CASSEGGYSNQPQHF
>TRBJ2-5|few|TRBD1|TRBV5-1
TGCGCCAGCAGCCCACCCGGGACAGGGGTAGAGACCCAGTACTTC
CASSPPGTGVETQYF
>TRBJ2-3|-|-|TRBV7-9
TGTGCCAGCAGGATGCAAGATACGCAGTATTTT
CASRMQDTQYF
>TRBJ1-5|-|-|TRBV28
TGTGCCAGCAGTTTACCCAGGGCGAGCAATCAGCCCCAGCATTTT
CASSLPRASNQPQHF
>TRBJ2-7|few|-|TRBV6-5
TGTGCCAGCAAGGAAGGAAACTCCTACGAGCAGTACTTC
CASKEGNSYEQYF
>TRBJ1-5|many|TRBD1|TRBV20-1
TGCAGTGCTTCACAGGGGTCCCGAGTTTGGCAGCCCCAGCATTTT
CSASQGSRVWQPQHF
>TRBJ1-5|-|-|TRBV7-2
TGTGCCAGCAGCTTAGGGGGCGGGTATAGCAATCAGCCCCAGCATTTT
CASSLGGGYSNQPQHF
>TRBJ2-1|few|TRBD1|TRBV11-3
TGTGCCAGCAGCCCAAGACAGGGGAGCAACTACAATGAGCAGTTCTTC
CASSPRQGSNYNEQFF
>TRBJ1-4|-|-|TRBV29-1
TGCAGCGGGGGGACGGGCCGGAATGAAAAACTGTTTTTT
CSGGTGRNEKLFF
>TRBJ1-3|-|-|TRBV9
TGTGCCAGCAGCGTAGAGACCAGAGCTGGAAACACCATATATTTT
CASSVETRAGNTIYF
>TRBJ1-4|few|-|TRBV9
TGTGCCAGCGGAGGGAACGAAAAACTGTTTTTT
CASGGNEKLFF
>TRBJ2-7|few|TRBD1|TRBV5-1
TGCGCCAGCAGCCCCACTGAGACAGGGGGGGCCTCCGAGCAGTACTTC
CASSPTETGGASEQYF
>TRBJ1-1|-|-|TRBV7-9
TGTGCCAGCAGCTTAGGCCTCCAGGCGGCTTTCTTT
CASSLGLQAAFF
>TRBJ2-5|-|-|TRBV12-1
TGTGCCAGCAGCCTCGGGACTAGCGGGGGCCTCTGGGGAGAGACCCAGTACTTC
CASSLGTSGGLWGETQYF
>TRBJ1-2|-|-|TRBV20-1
TGCAGTGCTAGAGCTTGGGCAGTCGGAGGTAGAGGCTATGGCTACACCTTC
CSARAWAVGGRGYGYTF
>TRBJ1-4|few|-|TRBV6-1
TGTGCCAGCGTTGGAAGACAGAAAACTAATGAAAAACTGTTTTTT
CASVGRQKTNEKLFF